The 12 T cell receptor beta chains reported below all come from one sample, sequenced in a study of CD8+CD57+ T cells in acquired aplastic anemia. Investigators profiled TCR beta VDJ and CDR3 from genomic DNA template. MiXCR, run by TCRdb on the reads, gives a single entry per CDR3 protein. The profile shows roughly 220,000 distinct CDR3 sequences, approximately 65% of them singletons. Previously, flow cytometry had revealed CD8+CD57+ cell expansion in the patients chosen for sequencing. Sequences were obtained from sorted CD4+, CD8+, or CD8+CD57+ T cells (not recorded which) from PBMCs. The receptor set was obtained from a human donor with aplastic anemia.

V is TRBV19 and J is TRBJ2-5, with D perhaps matching TRBD2 (6 bases). The germline CDR1 and CDR2 sequences are LNHDA and SQIVND (reference sequence). Trimming stripped 3 bases from V and 5 bases from J, with 7 bases between. CDR3 length: 12 amino acids. CDR3 sequence: CASSMAGETQYF. As DNA, the CDR3 is TGTGCCAGTAGTATGGCGGGGGAGACCCAGTACTTC.

The V call is TRBV7-2, the J call TRBJ2-7; 7 bases fit TRBD1. The CDR3 contains 14 residues. With 1 base clipped from V and 3 bases from J, the junction kept 3 bases outside the gene matches. Per germline, CDR1 SGHTA and CDR2 FQGNSA. This CDR3 reads CASSLGRQGYEQYF. The CDR3 bases are TGTGCCAGCAGCTTAGGGAGACAGGGCTACGAGCAGTACTTC. The complete variable domain, with remaining parts taken from reference TRBV7-2 and TRBJ2-7, reads GAGVSQSPSNKVTEKGKDVELRCDPISGHTALYWYRQSLGQGLEFLIYFQGNSAPDKSGLPSDRFSAERTGGSVSTLTIQRTQQEDSAVYLCASSLGRQGYEQYFGPGTRLTVT.

This clonotype was observed at least ten times. The DNA for the CDR3 is TGTGCCAGCAGCTTAGCGATCCCGTCGGCCGAAGCTTTCTTT. It translates to CASSLAIPSAEAFF. The chain has TRBV7-9 and TRBJ1-1; D call uncertain. Germline CDR1 is SEHNR and CDR2 is FQNEAQ (reference sequence). The CDR3 covers 14 residues. Trimming removed 0 bases from V and 8 bases from J, with 13 bases in between.

The rearrangement links TRBV6-1 to TRBJ2-5; TRBD2 aligns across 11 bases. The germline CDR1 and CDR2 sequences are MNHNS and SASEGT. The CDR3 runs 16 residues. The ends lost 3 bases at V and 1 base at J; junction bases unmatched: 4. CDR3 residues: CASSEATSGIQETQYF. In DNA form, the CDR3 reads TGTGCCAGCAGTGAGGCGACTAGCGGGATCCAAGAGACCCAGTACTTC.

This clonotype was seen ten or more times. CDR3 in amino acids: CASSDTGTGVGYGYTF. In DNA form, the CDR3 reads TGTGCCAGCAGTGATACCGGGACAGGGGTAGGGTATGGCTACACCTTC. This rearrangement joins TRBV12-3 or TRBV12-4 to TRBJ1-2, with 10 bases that match TRBD1. The CDR3 covers 16 residues. The V gene end was trimmed by 5 bases and the J gene end by 5 bases; junction bases not matched to a gene: 11.

At least ten counts were recorded for this clonotype. The chain links TRBV30 to TRBJ2-7; perhaps TRBD1 as D (6 bases). The CDR3 is made up of 13 amino acids. Germline loops: CDR1 GTSNPN, CDR2 SVGIG (reference sequence). V was clipped by 2 bases and J by 2 bases, with 10 bases between them. CDR3: CAWSPGATYEQYF. The DNA for the CDR3 is TGTGCCTGGAGTCCAGGGGCCACCTACGAGCAGTACTTC.

V is TRBV9 and J is TRBJ2-5; 11 bases line up with TRBD1. V shed 0 bases and J 4 bases; nucleotides not matched to a gene: 8. This CDR3 spans 17 amino acids. CDR1 and CDR2 (germline): SGDLS, YYNGEE. DNA for the CDR3: TGTGCCAGCAGCGTAGCGGACAGGGGGCAGGCATCAGAGACCCAGTACTTC. It specifies CASSVADRGQASETQYF.

V and J are TRBV6-5 and TRBJ2-2; 8 nucleotides match TRBD2. The CDR3 extends over 15 amino acids. The germline gives CDR1 MNHEY, CDR2 SVGAGI. J was trimmed by 4 bases and V by 4 bases; bases with no gene match: 5. In DNA, the CDR3 is TGTGCCAGCAGTTTAACGGGAGGGTTCACCGGGGAGCTGTTTTTT. Translating it yields CASSLTGGFTGELFF.

For this clonotype: The conserved closing phenylalanine or tryptophan is absent in this CDR3, likely reflecting a read error. V gene TRBV15 combines with J gene TRBJ2-7; D ambiguous. The V gene lost 0 bases and the J gene lost 7 bases, with 16 bases spanning the gap. The germline CDR1 and CDR2 sequences are LNHNV and YYDKDF (reference sequence). CDR3 length: 15 residues. CDR3 region: CATSRDRVGQREQYS. The CDR3 region has the DNA TGTGCCACCAGCAGAGATCGGGTGGGCCAGAGGGAGCAGTACTCC.

V is TRBV7-2 and J is TRBJ2-1; weak D call: TRBD2 (7 bases). V lost 0 bases and J 7 bases, leaving 10 bases between the germline ends. CDR1 and CDR2 from the germline V gene are SGHTA and FQGNSA. This CDR3 comprises 14 residues. Here the CDR3 DNA reads TGTGCCAGCAGCTTAGCGCGGGGGCGAAATGAGCAGTTCTTC. Translating it yields CASSLARGRNEQFF.

This clonotype occurred once. J is TRBJ2-2 and V is TRBV29-1; D possibly corresponds to TRBD2 (6 bases). The CDR3 is 13 amino acids. Germline V CDR1 and CDR2: SQVTM, ANQGSEA. Trimming took 4 bases from V and 6 from J, leaving 12 bases between them. The CDR3 is CSVGGTFAGELFF. The DNA for the CDR3 is TGCAGCGTTGGCGGGACGTTCGCCGGGGAGCTGTTTTTT.

The rearrangement uses TRBV6-5 and TRBJ2-7; D remains unclear. V was pared by 6 bases and J by 5 bases, with 8 bases between. Per the germline V gene, CDR1 is MNHEY and CDR2 is SVGAGI. This CDR3 region has 11 residues. CDR3 bases: TGTGCCAGCAGCCTCCCCAACGAGCAGTACTTC. Encoded protein: CASSLPNEQYF.